This entry features one T cell receptor beta chain sequence. Its matching antigen is unknown. An end of the junction does not agree with germline; a read error may underlie this. The same CDR3 can be traced to other DNA sequences in this sample. Using immunoSEQ multiplex PCR, the repertoire was profiled, and TCRdb retains in-frame clones only, with some absent. The table includes 6,000 to 8,000 clones, approximately 90% detected once. Genomic DNA came from blood regulatory T cells gated CD4+ CD25-high CD127-low. This sample was included in a study of regulatory and conventional T cells in RAG deficiency. Overall study results and limits: Patient subsets had shorter CDR3s; Omenn Treg-Tconv overlap exceeded 85%.

The CDR3 runs 12 residues. From germline, CDR1 is MNHNS and CDR2 SASEGT. This sample also appeared in a second study, on regulatory T cells. As that study records: The PCR used 52 TRBV and 13 TRBJ primers.

This chain uses TRBV6-1 with TRBJ1-6; no clear D. The receptor was derived from a human donor in good health. Input material: CD127- CD25+ CD4+ Tregs sorted from blood. This chain's CDR3 is CASGAYNSPLHF. The CDR3 coding sequence is TGTGCCAGCGGAGCTTATAATTCCCCCCTCCACTTT.